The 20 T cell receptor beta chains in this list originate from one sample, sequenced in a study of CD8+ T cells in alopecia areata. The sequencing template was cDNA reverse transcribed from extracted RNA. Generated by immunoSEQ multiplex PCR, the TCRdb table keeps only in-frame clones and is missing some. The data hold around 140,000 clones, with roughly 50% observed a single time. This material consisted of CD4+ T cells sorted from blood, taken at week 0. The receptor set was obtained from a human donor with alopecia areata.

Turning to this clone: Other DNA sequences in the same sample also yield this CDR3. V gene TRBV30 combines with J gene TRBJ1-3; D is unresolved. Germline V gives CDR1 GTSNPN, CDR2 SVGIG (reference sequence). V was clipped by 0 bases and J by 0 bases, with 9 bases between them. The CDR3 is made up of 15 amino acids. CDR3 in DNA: TGTGCCTGGAGTGTACTGGGAGGCTCTGGAAACACCATATATTTT. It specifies CAWSVLGGSGNTIYF.

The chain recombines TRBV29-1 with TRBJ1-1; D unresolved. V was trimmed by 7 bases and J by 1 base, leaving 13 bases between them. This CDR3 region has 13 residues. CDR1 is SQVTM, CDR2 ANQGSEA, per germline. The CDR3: CSARPTQNTEAFF. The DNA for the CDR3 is TGCAGCGCCCGACCCACTCAGAACACTGAAGCTTTCTTT.

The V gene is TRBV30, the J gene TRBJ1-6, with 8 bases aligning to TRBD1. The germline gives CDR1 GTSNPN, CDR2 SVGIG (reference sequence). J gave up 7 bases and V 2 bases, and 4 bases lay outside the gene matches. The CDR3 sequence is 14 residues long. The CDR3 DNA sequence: TGTGCCTGGAGTAGGGACAGGCCGAATTCACCCCTCCACTTT. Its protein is CAWSRDRPNSPLHF.

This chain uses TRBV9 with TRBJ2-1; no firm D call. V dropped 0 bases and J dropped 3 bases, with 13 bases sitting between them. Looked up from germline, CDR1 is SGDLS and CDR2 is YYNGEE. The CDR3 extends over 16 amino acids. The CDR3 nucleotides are TGTGCCAGCAGCGTAGTGGCATACAGCCTCTACAATGAGCAGTTCTTC. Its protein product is CASSVVAYSLYNEQFF.

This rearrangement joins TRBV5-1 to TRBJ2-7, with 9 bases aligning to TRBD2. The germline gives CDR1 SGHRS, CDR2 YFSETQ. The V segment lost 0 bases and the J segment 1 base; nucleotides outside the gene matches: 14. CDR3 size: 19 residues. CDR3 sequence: CASSLVIGTSSGISYEQYF. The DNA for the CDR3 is TGCGCCAGCAGCTTGGTTATTGGGACTAGCAGCGGGATTTCCTACGAGCAGTACTTC.

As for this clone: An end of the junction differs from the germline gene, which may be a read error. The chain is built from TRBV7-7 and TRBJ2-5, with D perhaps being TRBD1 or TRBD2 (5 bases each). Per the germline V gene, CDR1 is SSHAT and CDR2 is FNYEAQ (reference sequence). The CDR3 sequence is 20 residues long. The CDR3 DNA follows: TGTGCTAGCAGCGTAACGAAGGGACCAGGGATGAGGTGGATACAAGAGACCCAGTACTTC. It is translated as CASSVTKGPGMRWIQETQYF.

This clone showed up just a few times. The CDR3 nucleotides read TGTGCCAGCAGCTTAACCGGGACAGGGAACTCACCCCTCCACTTT. The encoded protein is CASSLTGTGNSPLHF. This sequence joins TRBV7-2 and TRBJ1-6, with 9 nucleotides matching TRBD1. The V gene's germline CDR1 is SGHTA and CDR2 FQGNSA. This CDR3 comprises 15 residues. Unmatched junction bases numbered 6, after V lost 2 bases and J lost 10 bases.

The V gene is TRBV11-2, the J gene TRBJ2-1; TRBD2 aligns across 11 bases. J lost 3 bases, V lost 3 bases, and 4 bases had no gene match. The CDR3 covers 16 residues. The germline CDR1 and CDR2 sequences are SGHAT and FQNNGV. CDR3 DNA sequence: TGTGCCAGCAGCTTCGCTAGCGGGGGGTTCTACAATGAGCAGTTCTTC. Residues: CASSFASGGFYNEQFF.

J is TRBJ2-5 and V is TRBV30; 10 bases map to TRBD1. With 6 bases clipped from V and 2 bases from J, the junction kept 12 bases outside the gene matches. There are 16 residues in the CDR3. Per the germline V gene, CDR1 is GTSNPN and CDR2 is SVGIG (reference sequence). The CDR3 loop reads CACAIHGTGVQETQYF. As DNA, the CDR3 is TGTGCCTGCGCGATTCACGGGACAGGGGTACAAGAGACCCAGTACTTC. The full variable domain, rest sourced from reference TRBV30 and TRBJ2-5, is SQTIHQWPATLVQPVGSPLSLECTVEGTSNPNLYWYRQAAGRGLQLLFYSVGIGQISSEVPQNLSASRPQDRQFILSSKKLLLSDSGFYLCACAIHGTGVQETQYFGPGTRLLVL.

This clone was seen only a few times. The CDR3 DNA follows: TGCAGCGGGGGGCCTAGCACAGATACGCAGTATTTT. As protein: CSGGPSTDTQYF. The J gene is TRBJ2-3, the V gene TRBV29-1; weak D call: TRBD1 (6 bases). This CDR3 contains 12 residues. Trimming stripped 7 bases from V and 0 bases from J, with 8 bases between. CDR1 and CDR2 from the germline V gene are SQVTM and ANQGSEA.

Written as DNA, the CDR3 is TGCGCCAGCAGCTTGTGGCAGTACAATGAGCAGTTCTTC. As protein: CASSLWQYNEQFF. The gene calls are TRBV5-1 and TRBJ2-1; D ambiguous. Germline-derived CDR1 and CDR2 are SGHRS and YFSETQ. V lost 1 base, J lost 4 bases, and 6 bases lay in between. The CDR3 sequence is 13 residues long.

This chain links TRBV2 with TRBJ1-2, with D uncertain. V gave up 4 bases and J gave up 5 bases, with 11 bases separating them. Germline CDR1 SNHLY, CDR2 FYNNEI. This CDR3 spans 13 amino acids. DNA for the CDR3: TGTGCCAGCAGTGTAGCAGGCCTTTATGGCTACACCTTC. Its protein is CASSVAGLYGYTF.

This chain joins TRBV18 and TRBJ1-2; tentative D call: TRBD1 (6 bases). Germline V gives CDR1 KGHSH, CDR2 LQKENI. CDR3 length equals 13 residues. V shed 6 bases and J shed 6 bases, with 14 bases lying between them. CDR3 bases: TGTGCCAGCTCCTTGACAGGTACCAATGGCTACACCTTC. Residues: CASSLTGTNGYTF.

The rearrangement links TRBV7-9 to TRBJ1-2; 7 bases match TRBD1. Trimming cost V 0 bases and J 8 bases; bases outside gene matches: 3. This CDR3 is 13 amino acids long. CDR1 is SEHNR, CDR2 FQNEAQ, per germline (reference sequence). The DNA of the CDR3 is TGTGCCAGCAGCTTAGCAGGGGGCAAAGGCTACACCTTC. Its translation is CASSLAGGKGYTF.

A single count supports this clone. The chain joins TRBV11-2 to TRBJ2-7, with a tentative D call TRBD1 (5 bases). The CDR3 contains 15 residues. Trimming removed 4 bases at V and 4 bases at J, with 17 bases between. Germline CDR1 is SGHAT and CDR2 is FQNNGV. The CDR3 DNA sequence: TGTGCCAGCAGCTCTCCCGGACATCGGGTATACGAGCAGTACTTC. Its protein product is CASSSPGHRVYEQYF. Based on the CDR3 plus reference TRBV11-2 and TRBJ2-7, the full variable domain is EAGVAQSPRYKIIEKRQSVAFWCNPISGHATLYWYQQILGQGPKLLIQFQNNGVVDDSQLPKDRFSAERLKGVDSTLKIQPAKLEDSAVYLCASSSPGHRVYEQYFGPGTRLTVT.

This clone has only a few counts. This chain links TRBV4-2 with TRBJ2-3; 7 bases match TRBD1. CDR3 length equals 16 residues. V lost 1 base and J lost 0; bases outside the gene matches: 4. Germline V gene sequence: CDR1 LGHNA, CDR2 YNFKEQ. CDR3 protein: CASSQGDSLSTDTQYF. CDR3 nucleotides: TGTGCCAGCAGCCAAGGGGACAGTCTCAGCACAGATACGCAGTATTTT.

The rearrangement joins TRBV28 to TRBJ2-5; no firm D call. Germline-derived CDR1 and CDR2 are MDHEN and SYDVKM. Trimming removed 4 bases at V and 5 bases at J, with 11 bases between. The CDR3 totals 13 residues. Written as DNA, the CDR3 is TGTGCCAGCAGTTCCCCCTTGTTGGAGACCCAGTACTTC. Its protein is CASSSPLLETQYF.

CDR3: CAWSLGQVNSPLHF. CDR3 in DNA: TGTGCCTGGAGTCTCGGACAGGTGAATTCACCCCTCCACTTT. The chain joins TRBV30 to TRBJ1-6; 7 nucleotides line up with TRBD1. J gave up 7 bases and V 2 bases, and 5 bases lay outside the gene matches. Germline CDR1 reads GTSNPN; CDR2 reads SVGIG (reference sequence). CDR3 size: 14 residues.

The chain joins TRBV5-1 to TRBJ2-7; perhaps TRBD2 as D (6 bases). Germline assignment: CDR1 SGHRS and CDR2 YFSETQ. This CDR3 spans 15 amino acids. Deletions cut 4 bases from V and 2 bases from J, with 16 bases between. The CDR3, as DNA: TGCGCCAGCAGCCTGGGAGGACCGGGGACCTACGAGCAGTACTTC. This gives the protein CASSLGGPGTYEQYF.

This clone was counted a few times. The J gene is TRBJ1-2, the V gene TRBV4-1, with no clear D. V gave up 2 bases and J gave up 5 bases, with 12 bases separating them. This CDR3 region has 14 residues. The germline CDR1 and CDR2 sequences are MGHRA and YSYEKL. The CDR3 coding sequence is TGCGCCAGCAGCCAATCAGCCGCTGGGTATGGCTACACCTTC. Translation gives CASSQSAAGYGYTF.